This TCR beta chain was found in a study of monozygotic twins with inflammatory bowel disease. The CDR3 loop spans 15 amino acids. The V gene's germline CDR1 is SGHRS and CDR2 YFSETQ. Regarding the study as a whole: With inverse Simpson as the measure, TCRbeta diversity was lower in IBD patients than in healthy co-twins.

Donors each contributed one blood sample measuring 2 to 3 ml. TCRdb reprocessed the 5' RACE reads, with one entry per CDR3 protein and no DNA. The table counts around 400,000 distinct CDR3 sequences; around 2.4% lies in the top ten. About this clonotype itself: Antigen: not known.

The sequence was obtained from a human donor with ulcerative colitis or Crohn's disease, or a healthy co-twin of an affected twin (not recorded which). The rearrangement joins TRBV5-1 to TRBJ2-3; without DNA, the TCRdb call of TRBD1 cannot be checked. Sequencing was performed on blood. The CDR3 region is CASRGGQEVPDTQYF.